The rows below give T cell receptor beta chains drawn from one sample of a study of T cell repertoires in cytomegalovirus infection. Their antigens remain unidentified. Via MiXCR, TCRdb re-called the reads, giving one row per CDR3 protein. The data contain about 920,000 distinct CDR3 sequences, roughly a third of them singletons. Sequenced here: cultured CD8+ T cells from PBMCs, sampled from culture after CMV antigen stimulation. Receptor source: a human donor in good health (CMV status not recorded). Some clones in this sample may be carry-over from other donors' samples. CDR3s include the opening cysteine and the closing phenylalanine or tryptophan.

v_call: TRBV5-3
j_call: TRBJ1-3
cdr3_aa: CARSNTRVLGPGNTIYF

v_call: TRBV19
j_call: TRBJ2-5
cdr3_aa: CASSIGRGVLRPQYF

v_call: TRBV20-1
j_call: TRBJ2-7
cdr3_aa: CSARVPLAGGPYEQYF

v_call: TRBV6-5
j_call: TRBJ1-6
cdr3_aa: CASNSPLHF

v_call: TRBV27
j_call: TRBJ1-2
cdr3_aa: CASSLGGGGRGYGYTF

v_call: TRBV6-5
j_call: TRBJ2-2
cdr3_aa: CATSWTGNTGELFF

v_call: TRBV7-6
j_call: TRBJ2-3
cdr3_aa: CASSSTTGVSTDTQYF

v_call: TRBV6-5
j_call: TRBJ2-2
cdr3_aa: CASTPGPTFVGELFF

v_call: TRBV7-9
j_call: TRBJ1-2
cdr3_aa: CASSASRDRVNYGYTF

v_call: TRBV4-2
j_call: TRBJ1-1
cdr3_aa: CASRLRGEMNTEAFF

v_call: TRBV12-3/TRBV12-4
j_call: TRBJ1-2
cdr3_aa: CASRVAGAEGGYTF

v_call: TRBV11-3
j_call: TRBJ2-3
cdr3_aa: CASSQGQASTDTQYF

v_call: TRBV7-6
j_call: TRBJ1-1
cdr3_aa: CASSFGWNTEAFF

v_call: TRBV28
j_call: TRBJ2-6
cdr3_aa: CASSPDSWGVLTF

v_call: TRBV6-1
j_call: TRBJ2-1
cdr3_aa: CASSWDRTLPPDEQFF

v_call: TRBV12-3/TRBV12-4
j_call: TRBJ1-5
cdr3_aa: CASSFGGRYSNQPQHF

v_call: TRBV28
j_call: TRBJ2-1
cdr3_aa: CASSLRAAFTESGSYNEQFF

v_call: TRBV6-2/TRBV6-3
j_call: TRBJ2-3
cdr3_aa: CASNHGQGHTDTQYF

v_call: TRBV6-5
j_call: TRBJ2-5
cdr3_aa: CASSYTGPFQETQYF

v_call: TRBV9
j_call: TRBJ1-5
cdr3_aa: CASSPTGSSQPQHF

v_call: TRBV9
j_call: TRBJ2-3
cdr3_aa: CASSVGAPGLETPDTQYF

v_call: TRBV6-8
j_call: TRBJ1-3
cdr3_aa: CASSYEGTGVGNTIYF

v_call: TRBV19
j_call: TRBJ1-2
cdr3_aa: CASSPAGGSYGYTF

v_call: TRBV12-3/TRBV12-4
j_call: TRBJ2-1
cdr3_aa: CASGGQGYEQFF

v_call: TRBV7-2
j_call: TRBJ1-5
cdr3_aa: CASSSGLRSNQPQHF

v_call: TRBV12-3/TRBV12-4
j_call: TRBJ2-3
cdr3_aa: CASSPIFWGSGVPDTQYF

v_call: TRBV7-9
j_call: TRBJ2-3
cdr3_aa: CASSFSGTMGTDTQYF

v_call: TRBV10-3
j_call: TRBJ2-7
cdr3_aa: CAISESGGLTYEQYF

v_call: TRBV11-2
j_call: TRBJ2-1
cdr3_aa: CASSSRTLSSYNEQFF

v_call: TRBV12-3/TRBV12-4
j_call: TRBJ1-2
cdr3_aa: CASSIMGNGGYTF

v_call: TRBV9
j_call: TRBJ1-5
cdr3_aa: CASSGQGDGNQPQHF

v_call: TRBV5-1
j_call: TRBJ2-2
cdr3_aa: CASRQVATGELFF

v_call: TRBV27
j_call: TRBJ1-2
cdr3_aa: CASSPRDRRGYGYTF

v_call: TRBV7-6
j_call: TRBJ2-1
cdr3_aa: CASTLAGTYNEQFF

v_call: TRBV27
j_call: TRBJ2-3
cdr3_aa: CASSRGQGALDTQYF